Presented here are 20 T cell receptor beta chains from one specimen sequenced in a study of blood T cell repertoires in COVID-19. Profiled with immunoSEQ multiplex PCR; TCRdb holds only in-frame clones, not every one. The sample records around 130,000 clones, 82% being singletons. Specimen: peripheral blood. The source is a human donor in a cohort sampled during active COVID-19.

The CDR3 region has the DNA TGCGCCAGCAGCCAGACCCGTTACAGGGGTCGGGAGACCCAGTACTTC. Translation: CASSQTRYRGRETQYF. The chain couples TRBV4-3 to TRBJ2-5; the match to TRBD1 covers 7 bases. In germline, CDR1 is LGHNA, CDR2 YSLEER. There are 16 residues in the CDR3. V lost 3 bases to trimming and J lost 5 bases; unmatched junction nucleotides: 12.

V and J are TRBV3-1 (or the pseudogene TRBV3-2) and TRBJ2-5, with D unclear. The CDR3 contains 13 residues. With 0 bases removed from V and 5 bases from J, the gap between germline ends came to 7 bases. Germline values: CDR1 LGHDT, CDR2 YNNKEL (reference sequence). The CDR3 region is CASSQDRRETQYF. In DNA, the CDR3 is TGTGCCAGCAGCCAAGACCGGCGGGAGACCCAGTACTTC.

A single count supports this clone. The rearrangement joins TRBV18 to TRBJ2-1; 8 bases match TRBD2. J gave up 7 bases and V 3 bases, and 11 bases lay outside the gene matches. The germline V gene encodes CDR1 KGHSH and CDR2 LQKENI. The CDR3 has 16 residues. CDR3 sequence: CASSPPWRGVRNEQFF. In DNA, the CDR3 is TGTGCCAGCTCACCCCCCTGGCGGGGGGTCCGAAATGAGCAGTTCTTC.

On this clone itself: This CDR3 is also generated by other DNA sequences in the sample. The rearrangement uses TRBV20-1 and TRBJ2-1; 7 nucleotides match TRBD1. Germline V gene sequence: CDR1 DFQATT, CDR2 SNEGSKA (reference sequence). J gave up 7 bases and V 5 bases, and 2 bases lay outside the gene matches. This CDR3 comprises 11 residues. CDR3 bases: TGCAGTGCTCAGGGGGTGAATGAGCAGTTCTTC. It encodes CSAQGVNEQFF.

The V and J genes are TRBV7-9 and TRBJ1-4; TRBD1 might be the D (6 bases). Trimming removed 5 bases at V and 6 bases at J, with 13 bases between. Germline assignment: CDR1 SEHNR and CDR2 FQNEAQ (reference sequence). The CDR3 sequence is 14 residues long. CDR3 nucleotides: TGTGCCAGCAGCCAGGACAGTTGGGATGAAAAACTGTTTTTT. Protein product: CASSQDSWDEKLFF.

Turning to this clone: Its ends do not fully match the called genes, so a read error is possible. CDR3 amino acids: CASTGQGSFLETQYF. DNA of the CDR3: TGTGCTAGCACGGGTCAGGGTAGCTTTTTAGAGACCCAGTACTTC. The chain has TRBV2 and TRBJ2-5; D is perhaps TRBD1 (5 bases). CDR3 length: 15 residues. Germline V gene sequence: CDR1 SNHLY, CDR2 FYNNEI.

The CDR3 loop reads CASSEGPRGAETQYF. The CDR3 bases are TGCGCCAGCAGTGAAGGTCCCCGGGGGGCAGAGACCCAGTACTTC. The V gene is TRBV10-2, the J gene TRBJ2-5, with TRBD2 as a possible D gene (7 bases). Germline lookup yields CDR1 WSHSY and CDR2 SAAADI. The CDR3 is 15 residues long. The V and J ends lost 3 bases and 4 bases respectively, with 15 bases between them.

This chain uses TRBV6-5 with TRBJ2-1; D ambiguous. The CDR3 length is 14 residues. V was clipped by 5 bases and J by 8 bases, with 16 bases between them. Per germline, CDR1 MNHEY and CDR2 SVGAGI. CDR3 protein: CASSPRVVADEQFF. CDR3 DNA sequence: TGTGCCAGCAGTCCCCGAGTCGTAGCCGATGAGCAGTTCTTC.

The chain recombines TRBV9 with TRBJ2-3; 8 nucleotides match TRBD2. V trimming: 0 bases; J trimming: 8 bases; junction bases outside the gene matches: 14. CDR1 is SGDLS, CDR2 YYNGEE, per germline. CDR3 length: 17 amino acids. The CDR3 loop reads CASSVASSVAGSGTQYF. Written as DNA, the CDR3 is TGTGCCAGCAGCGTAGCATCGTCGGTAGCGGGGTCGGGTACGCAGTATTTT.

V gene TRBV9 combines with J gene TRBJ2-3; 11 nucleotides line up with TRBD2. The CDR3 length is 16 residues. The trim removed 2 bases at V and 8 bases at J, leaving 10 bases unmatched. Per the germline V gene, CDR1 is SGDLS and CDR2 is YYNGEE. The CDR3 sequence is CASSVSFSGGAPTQYF. As DNA, the CDR3 is TGTGCCAGCAGCGTCTCTTTTAGCGGGGGGGCCCCTACGCAGTATTTT.

The J gene is TRBJ2-7, the V gene TRBV15, with TRBD1 matching 8 bases. This CDR3 region has 15 residues. Germline loops: CDR1 LNHNV, CDR2 YYDKDF (reference sequence). After removal of 5 bases from V and 0 bases from J, the junction contained 6 bases not matched to a gene. CDR3 residues: CATSGGGQASYEQYF. The DNA of the CDR3 is TGTGCCACCAGCGGTGGGGGACAGGCCTCCTACGAGCAGTACTTC.

V gene TRBV18 combines with J gene TRBJ1-1, with D hard to call. Germline-derived CDR1 and CDR2 are KGHSH and LQKENI. The CDR3 covers 15 residues. Trimming shortened V by 3 bases and J by 0 bases, and 11 bases separated the two germline ends. Here the CDR3 reads CASSPLYLMNTEAFF. The CDR3 coding sequence is TGTGCCAGCTCACCCCTTTATTTAATGAACACTGAAGCTTTCTTT.

V gene TRBV27 combines with J gene TRBJ1-1, with D perhaps TRBD1 (5 bases). V was pared by 1 base and J by 0 bases, with 12 bases between. This CDR3 is built from 16 residues. Germline loops: CDR1 MNHEY, CDR2 SMNVEV (reference sequence). CDR3 residues: CASSLLSAGMNTEAFF. The CDR3 DNA follows: TGTGCCAGCAGTTTATTATCAGCAGGGATGAACACTGAAGCTTTCTTT.

V and J are TRBV28 and TRBJ1-2; unclear D gene. This CDR3 contains 13 residues. The V gene's germline CDR1 is MDHEN and CDR2 SYDVKM. The V and J ends lost 1 base and 3 bases respectively, with 6 bases between them. CDR3 sequence (DNA): TGTGCCAGCAGTTTATTGCCAGACTATGGCTACACCTTC. It is translated as CASSLLPDYGYTF.

This clone was detected only once. This chain uses TRBV3-1 (or the pseudogene TRBV3-2) with TRBJ1-6; 8 bases match TRBD1. The CDR3 has 15 residues. Per the germline V gene, CDR1 is LGHDT and CDR2 is YNNKEL (reference sequence). The V gene end was trimmed by 1 base and the J gene end by 7 bases; junction bases not matched to a gene: 3. This CDR3 reads CASSQGQGSNSPLHF. Written as DNA, the CDR3 is TGTGCCAGCAGCCAAGGACAGGGGAGCAATTCACCCCTCCACTTT.

The chain employs TRBV5-8 and TRBJ1-6; 9 nucleotides align to TRBD1. In germline, CDR1 is SGHTS, CDR2 YDEGEE. The CDR3 has 14 amino acids. V shed 0 bases and J 10 bases; nucleotides not matched to a gene: 2. CDR3 in DNA: TGTGCCAGCAGCTTGGGACAGGGGGACTCACCCCTCCACTTT. Encoded protein: CASSLGQGDSPLHF. Combining the CDR3 with reference TRBV5-8 and TRBJ1-6 gives the whole variable domain EAGVTQSPTHLIKTRGQQATLRCSPISGHTSVYWYQQALGLGLQFLLWYDEGEERNRGNFPPRFSGRQFPNYSSELNVNALELEDSALYLCASSLGQGDSPLHFGNGTRLTVT.

A single count supports this clone. The V and J genes are TRBV27 and TRBJ2-5; D is possibly TRBD2 (5 bases). Trimming stripped 3 bases from V and 4 bases from J, with 9 bases between. Germline lookup yields CDR1 MNHEY and CDR2 SMNVEV (reference sequence). The CDR3 runs to 13 residues. DNA for the CDR3: TGTGCCAGCAGTTTTGGCGGAGGAGAGACCCAGTACTTC. Translated: CASSFGGGETQYF.

This sequence joins TRBV19 and TRBJ2-3, with 9 bases matching TRBD2. The CDR3 totals 15 residues. Germline V gene data show CDR1 as LNHDA and CDR2 as SQIVND (reference sequence). V lost 6 bases and J lost 4; bases outside the gene matches: 8. The CDR3 DNA is TGTGCCAGTAGCTTGGCGGGGGGGCGATCAGATACGCAGTATTTT. This encodes CASSLAGGRSDTQYF.

This clone was seen a handful of times. The J gene is TRBJ2-5, the V gene TRBV18, with D possibly TRBD1 on 6 matching bases. Germline V gene sequence: CDR1 KGHSH, CDR2 LQKENI. This CDR3 comprises 14 residues. With 3 bases removed from V and 3 bases from J, the gap between germline ends came to 11 bases. CDR3 protein: CASSPGTPKETQYF. The CDR3 nucleotides are TGTGCCAGCTCACCCGGGACACCAAAAGAGACCCAGTACTTC.

The rearrangement joins TRBV12-3 or TRBV12-4 to TRBJ2-7, with 7 bases lining up with TRBD2. The CDR3 sequence is 11 residues long. Trimming cost V 4 bases and J 7 bases; bases outside gene matches: 1. CDR3: CASSSGGEQYF. In DNA form, the CDR3 reads TGTGCCAGCAGTTCCGGGGGGGAGCAGTACTTC.